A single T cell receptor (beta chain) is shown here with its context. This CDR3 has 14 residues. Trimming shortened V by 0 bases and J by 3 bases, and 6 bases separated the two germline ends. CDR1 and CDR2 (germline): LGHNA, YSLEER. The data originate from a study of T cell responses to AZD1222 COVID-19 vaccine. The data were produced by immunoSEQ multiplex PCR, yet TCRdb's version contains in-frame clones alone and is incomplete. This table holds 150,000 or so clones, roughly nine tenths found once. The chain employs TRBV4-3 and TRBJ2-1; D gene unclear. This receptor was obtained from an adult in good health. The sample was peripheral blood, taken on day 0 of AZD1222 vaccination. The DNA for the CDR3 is TGCGCCAGCAGCCAAGACCCAGACTACAATGAGCAGTTCTTC. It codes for CASSQDPDYNEQFF.